This T cell receptor (beta chain) was sequenced for a study of post-analysis software for immune sequencing data. In regard to this clonotype: Its antigen is still unknown.

Germline V CDR1 and CDR2: SGHTA, FQGNSA. The CDR3 runs 13 residues. V was trimmed by 6 bases and J by 6 bases, leaving 14 bases between them. The study's findings and limits: TRBV5-6, TRBV5-1 and TRBV20-1 were among five TRBV segments more frequent in patients than controls.

The authors incorporated unique molecular identifiers into the TCR beta cDNA libraries. TCRdb itself ran the PCR reads through MiXCR, one entry per CDR3 protein. The sample consists of fewer than 600,000 distinct CDR3 sequences, under 55% of them appearing once. The TCR comes from a girl between 10 and 17 years old with multiple sclerosis. Sequencing input: blood. The V call is TRBV7-2, the J call TRBJ1-2; no reliable D call. CDR3 nucleotide sequence: TGTGCCAGCAGTTTTGGGCGAAGGGATGGCTACACCTTC. It is translated as CASSFGRRDGYTF.